The next 8 T cell receptor beta chains were all read from a single sample in a study of T-cell memory formation after mild COVID-19 (dated by TCRdb to the early 2020s). Library preparation was by 5' RACE. TCRdb shows the sequencer as Illumina NovaSeq 6000. TCRdb reprocessing: public reads trimmed at Q25 with fastp, clones called with MiXCR, in-frame beta chains kept. Every entry covers one CDR3 protein and lists the most common genes and DNA from its rows. For this sample the table gives around 320,000 distinct CDR3 sequences, of which 25% to 30% were detected only once. About 14% of the sample lies in the top ten. Sequencing was performed on PBMCs or a T cell subset sorted from them (not recorded which). The origin of the receptors is an adult woman who had mild COVID-19 (a few samples of this study predate the infection). The sample titles of this study are shuffled in the database, so cell type and time point are left out; the donor was told from shared clones.

This clonotype was counted only a few times. The chain is built from TRBV9 and TRBJ2-3; D is ambiguous. The CDR3 covers 13 residues. Germline V gene sequence: CDR1 SGDLS, CDR2 YYNGEE. The ends were cut back, 4 bases at V and 4 bases at J, with 10 bases in the middle. In DNA, the CDR3 is TGTGCCAGCAGCTTGGTAGTGGCAGATACGCAGTATTTT. Translation: CASSLVVADTQYF.

The chain links TRBV7-2 to TRBJ2-1; D is perhaps TRBD1 (6 bases). CDR1 and CDR2 (germline): SGHTA, FQGNSA. Trimming pared 0 bases from V and 4 bases from J, leaving 13 bases between. The CDR3 has 16 residues. In DNA form, the CDR3 reads TGTGCCAGCAGCTTAGCGATCGGCAGGGGATACAATGAGCAGTTCTTC. Translating it yields CASSLAIGRGYNEQFF.

The V and J genes are TRBV15 and TRBJ2-1; 13 bases fit TRBD2. CDR1 is LNHNV and CDR2 is YYDKDF in the germline V gene (reference sequence). The J segment lost 6 bases and the V segment lost 5 bases, leaving 7 bases of the junction unmatched. The CDR3 covers 16 residues. DNA for the CDR3: TGTGCCACCAGCCGGACTAGCGGGGGCGTTGGCAATGAGCAGTTCTTC. This encodes CATSRTSGGVGNEQFF.

The CDR3 region has the DNA TGCGCCAGCAGCCTCTCGCGCACTGAAGCTTTCTTT. This sequence encodes CASSLSRTEAFF. J is TRBJ1-1 and V is TRBV5-1; D unresolved. V was shortened by 4 bases and J by 4 bases, with 8 bases between the two germline ends. This CDR3 is 12 amino acids long. Germline CDR1 and CDR2: SGHRS and YFSETQ.

The chain joins TRBV4-2 to TRBJ1-1, with D possibly TRBD1 on 6 matching bases. The V gene lost 1 base and the J gene lost 10 bases, with 16 bases spanning the gap. Germline CDR1 LGHNA, CDR2 YNFKEQ. This CDR3 contains 14 residues. The CDR3 sequence: CASSQVSGELGAFF. CDR3 coding DNA: TGTGCCAGCAGCCAAGTATCAGGGGAGTTGGGAGCTTTCTTT.

This clonotype was picked up a small number of times. The V and J genes are TRBV12-3 or TRBV12-4 and TRBJ2-7, with 9 bases identical to TRBD1. J gave up 3 bases and V 6 bases, and 12 bases lay outside the gene matches. The CDR3 loop spans 16 amino acids. The CDR3 DNA reads as TGTGCCAGCAGCATATGGGGGACAGGGTTAAGCTACGAGCAGTACTTC. It specifies CASSIWGTGLSYEQYF.

This clonotype was recorded a few times. V usage is TRBV7-2 and J usage is TRBJ2-5, with 9 bases that match TRBD1. Germline assignment: CDR1 SGHTA and CDR2 FQGNSA. This CDR3 comprises 14 residues. Trimming removed 6 bases from V and 1 base from J; junction bases left unmatched: 3. The DNA for the CDR3 is TGTGCCAGCAGGACAGGGGGACGCCAAGAGACCCAGTACTTC. This encodes CASRTGGRQETQYF.

The V gene is TRBV12-3 or TRBV12-4, the J gene TRBJ2-1; D call uncertain. The V end was cut by 1 base, the J end by 15 bases, with 16 bases between. The CDR3 consists of 13 residues. The CDR3 here is CASSLGGPRETFF. The CDR3 DNA reads as TGTGCCAGCAGTTTAGGTGGACCGAGAGAGACGTTCTTC.